The 32 T cell receptor beta chains below come from one sample, sequenced in a study of glioma-infiltrating T cells after dendritic cell vaccination. Profiled with immunoSEQ multiplex PCR; TCRdb holds only in-frame clones, not every one. The table has roughly 90,000 clones, approximately 90% seen once. Material: blood, obtained before dendritic cell vaccination. The receptors come from a human donor with glioblastoma.

In this sample, this clone turned up once. The chain carries TRBV4-1 and TRBJ2-3, with 11 nucleotides matching TRBD2. V shed 3 bases, J shed 2 bases, and the junction held 7 bases outside the gene matches. The CDR3 has 17 amino acids. CDR1 MGHRA and CDR2 YSYEKL come from the germline V gene. The CDR3 loop reads CASSQHVLAGATDTQYF. The CDR3 DNA sequence: TGCGCCAGCAGCCAGCACGTACTAGCGGGGGCCACAGATACGCAGTATTTT.

The chain employs TRBV7-9 and TRBJ2-7, with D tentatively TRBD1 (6 bases). CDR1 and CDR2 (germline): SEHNR, FQNEAQ (reference sequence). Trimming left V 4 bases short and J 3 bases short, with 13 bases between. This CDR3 region has 14 residues. Written as DNA, the CDR3 is TGTGCCAGCAGCTCAATACAGGGTGGCTACGAGCAGTACTTC. Protein: CASSSIQGGYEQYF.

This chain uses TRBV5-1 with TRBJ2-3; TRBD2 matches 7 bases. The CDR3 is 13 amino acids. From germline, CDR1 is SGHRS and CDR2 YFSETQ. The trim removed 1 base at V and 8 bases at J, leaving 4 bases unmatched. CDR3: CASSLTAGATQYF. The DNA of the CDR3 is TGCGCCAGCAGCTTGACGGCGGGAGCTACGCAGTATTTT.

The V call is TRBV28, the J call TRBJ2-7; 9 bases are shared with TRBD1. With 4 bases clipped from V and 4 bases from J, the junction kept 8 bases outside the gene matches. The germline V gene has CDR1 MDHEN and CDR2 SYDVKM. The CDR3 runs 15 residues. CDR3 residues: CASSSGTGYLYEQYF. In DNA, the CDR3 is TGTGCCAGCAGTTCCGGGACAGGGTATTTGTACGAGCAGTACTTC.

This clone has only one observation. The chain couples TRBV11-2 to TRBJ2-1, with TRBD2 matching 10 bases. From germline, CDR1 is SGHAT and CDR2 FQNNGV. The CDR3 is 17 amino acids. After removal of 4 bases from V and 7 bases from J, the junction contained 13 bases not matched to a gene. The CDR3 here is CASSYLRASGGLNEQFF. CDR3 nucleotides: TGTGCCAGCAGCTACTTACGTGCTAGCGGGGGCCTGAATGAGCAGTTCTTC.

This chain links TRBV7-9 with TRBJ2-7; maybe TRBD2 (6 bases). The CDR3 loop spans 14 amino acids. The ends were cut back, 5 bases at V and 1 base at J, with 12 bases in the middle. CDR1 SEHNR and CDR2 FQNEAQ come from the germline V gene (reference sequence). The CDR3, as DNA: TGTGCCAGCAGCCTATGGGGGGTTTCCTACGAGCAGTACTTC. As protein: CASSLWGVSYEQYF.

This clone has a single count. The chain carries TRBV4-1 and TRBJ1-1; no firm D call. V was cut by 4 bases and J by 2 bases, with 8 bases left in between. This CDR3 comprises 13 residues. Germline CDR1 and CDR2: MGHRA and YSYEKL. The CDR3 here is CASSPTLNTEAFF. Written as DNA, the CDR3 is TGCGCCAGCAGCCCAACCCTAAACACTGAAGCTTTCTTT.

CDR3 sequence: CASSFRINRGLQETQYF. DNA of the CDR3: TGTGCCAGCAGTTTTCGAATAAACCGGGGACTCCAAGAGACCCAGTACTTC. The chain links TRBV28 to TRBJ2-5; tentatively, D is TRBD2 (6 bases). Germline V gene lookup returns CDR1 MDHEN and CDR2 SYDVKM. Trimming cost V 3 bases and J 1 base, with 18 bases left between them. This CDR3 is 17 amino acids long.

The gene calls are TRBV29-1 and TRBJ2-1; 15 bases are shared with TRBD2. Germline V gene data show CDR1 as SQVTM and CDR2 as ANQGSEA. The CDR3 contains 22 residues. Germline trimming cut 0 bases from V and 8 bases from J; bases unmatched to any gene: 23. CDR3 residues: CSVEDLGGVGLAGGPSMDEQFF. DNA for the CDR3: TGCAGCGTTGAAGACCTGGGGGGTGTAGGACTAGCGGGAGGGCCGTCCATGGATGAGCAGTTCTTC.

The chain recombines TRBV11-2 with TRBJ1-2, with D hard to call. The CDR3 loop spans 12 amino acids. Deletions cut 5 bases from V and 7 bases from J, with 11 bases between. From germline, CDR1 is SGHAT and CDR2 FQNNGV. CDR3: CASSPSAGGYTF. CDR3 coding DNA: TGTGCCAGCAGCCCCAGTGCTGGTGGCTACACCTTC.

The J gene is TRBJ2-2, the V gene TRBV5-1; the match to TRBD2 covers 11 bases. The CDR3 spans 16 residues. The J segment lost 2 bases and the V segment lost 4 bases, leaving 4 bases of the junction unmatched. CDR1 and CDR2 (germline): SGHRS, YFSETQ. The chain's CDR3 is CASSTSGGENTGELFF. CDR3 coding DNA: TGCGCCAGCAGCACTAGCGGGGGTGAAAACACCGGGGAGCTGTTTTTT.

The rearrangement uses TRBV27 and TRBJ2-3; 8 bases match TRBD2. Losses at the gene ends were 3 bases for V and 4 bases for J; bases not matched to a gene: 12. The germline gives CDR1 MNHEY, CDR2 SMNVEV (reference sequence). The CDR3 has 17 residues. CDR3 sequence (DNA): TGTGCCAGCAGTTTTCTGGATAGCGGGAAGGGGGCAGATACGCAGTATTTT. This codes for CASSFLDSGKGADTQYF.

This clone has just one count. The chain employs TRBV7-9 and TRBJ1-6; 8 positions agree with TRBD1. Trimming removed 0 bases from V and 7 bases from J; junction bases left unmatched: 5. The CDR3 loop spans 16 amino acids. Germline V gene sequence: CDR1 SEHNR, CDR2 FQNEAQ (reference sequence). The CDR3 spells CASSLAQGALNSPLHF. The CDR3 DNA follows: TGTGCCAGCAGCTTAGCGCAGGGGGCTTTGAATTCACCCCTCCACTTT.

The chain joins TRBV5-1 to TRBJ2-3; TRBD2 matches at 11 bases. Trimming removed 0 bases from V and 5 bases from J; junction bases left unmatched: 5. Germline CDR1 and CDR2: SGHRS and YFSETQ. The CDR3 runs to 16 residues. CDR3 nucleotides: TGCGCCAGCAGCTTGGTAACTAGCGGGAGTGGAGATACGCAGTATTTT. Protein: CASSLVTSGSGDTQYF.

This chain connects TRBV30 to TRBJ2-5, with 12 nucleotides matching TRBD2. The germline V gene has CDR1 GTSNPN and CDR2 SVGIG (reference sequence). CDR3 length equals 16 residues. The ends lost 5 bases at V and 1 base at J; junction bases unmatched: 8. CDR3 amino acids: CAWALGLAGRQETQYF. The CDR3 coding sequence is TGTGCCTGGGCACTCGGACTAGCGGGACGCCAAGAGACCCAGTACTTC.

This chain uses TRBV25-1 with TRBJ1-4; D not certain. In germline, CDR1 is MGHDK, CDR2 SYGVNS. With 4 bases removed from V and 0 bases from J, the gap between germline ends came to 12 bases. The CDR3 covers 16 residues. CDR3 nucleotide sequence: TGTGCCAGCAGTGGGAGGACGGTTGCAACTAATGAAAAACTGTTTTTT. Its protein product is CASSGRTVATNEKLFF.

The chain carries TRBV2 and TRBJ2-1, with 7 bases fitting TRBD1. Per the germline V gene, CDR1 is SNHLY and CDR2 is FYNNEI. The V and J ends lost 7 bases and 4 bases, in that order; junction bases with no gene match: 1. CDR3 length: 12 residues. The CDR3 nucleotides are TGTGCCAGCAAGACAGGGTACAATGAGCAGTTCTTC. The encoded protein is CASKTGYNEQFF. Using reference TRBV2 and TRBJ2-1 for the parts outside the CDR3, the full variable domain is EPEVTQTPSHQVTQMGQEVILRCVPISNHLYFYWYRQILGQKVEFLVSFYNNEISEKSEIFDDQFSVERPDGSNFTLKIRSTKLEDSAMYFCASKTGYNEQFFGPGTRLTVL.

The rearrangement uses TRBV27 and TRBJ2-7; D is perhaps TRBD2 (6 bases). The CDR3 contains 15 residues. Germline assignment: CDR1 MNHEY and CDR2 SMNVEV (reference sequence). Trimming shortened V by 5 bases and J by 4 bases, and 18 bases separated the two germline ends. CDR3 in amino acids: CASSQTGLAPYEQYF. The CDR3 DNA follows: TGTGCCAGCAGTCAAACGGGACTGGCGCCATACGAGCAGTACTTC.

This chain uses TRBV18 with TRBJ2-3, with a possible D match to TRBD1 (5 bases). Trimming removed 6 bases at V and 4 bases at J, with 17 bases between. Germline V CDR1 and CDR2: KGHSH, LQKENI. The length of the CDR3 is 15 residues. In DNA, the CDR3 is TGTGCCAGCTCCCCGCAGGGTAGAGGCGCAGATACGCAGTATTTT. Amino acid sequence: CASSPQGRGADTQYF.

The chain links TRBV11-3 to TRBJ2-2, with TRBD1 identical over 8 bases. The junction had 7 bases not matched to a gene; V was cut back by 0 bases and J by 4 bases. There are 17 residues in the CDR3. Germline-derived CDR1 and CDR2 are SGHNT and YENEEA. CDR3 nucleotides: TGTGCCAGCAGCTTAGATTGGGCAGGGGGCGGCACCGGGGAGCTGTTTTTT. Its protein product is CASSLDWAGGGTGELFF.

The rearrangement joins TRBV6-5 to TRBJ1-5; D may be TRBD1 (5 bases). This CDR3 has 13 amino acids. CDR1 MNHEY and CDR2 SVGAGI come from the germline V gene. The V end was cut by 5 bases, the J end by 13 bases, with 18 bases between. CDR3 residues: CASSERGGLRQHF. For the CDR3, the DNA is TGTGCCAGCAGTGAACGCGGGGGTCTGAGGCAGCATTTT.

The CDR3, as DNA: TGCGCCAGCAGCCAAGCAGGAGCCGGGAGAGCGGGAGATACGCAGTATTTT. It yields the protein CASSQAGAGRAGDTQYF. The rearrangement joins TRBV4-1 to TRBJ2-3, with a weak D call TRBD2 (6 bases). The CDR3 runs to 17 residues. CDR1 and CDR2 (germline): MGHRA, YSYEKL. The V end was cut by 1 base, the J end by 5 bases, with 19 bases between.

V is TRBV19 and J is TRBJ1-5, with 9 bases lining up with TRBD1. CDR3 length: 14 residues. Losses at the gene ends were 4 bases for V and 4 bases for J; bases not matched to a gene: 2. Germline V CDR1 and CDR2: LNHDA, SQIVND (reference sequence). The DNA of the CDR3 is TGTGCCAGTAGTACCGGGACAGGGAATCAGCCCCAGCATTTT. Amino acid sequence: CASSTGTGNQPQHF.

The gene calls are TRBV15 and TRBJ1-4; TRBD1 aligns across 8 bases. CDR3 size: 15 residues. The germline CDR1 and CDR2 sequences are LNHNV and YYDKDF (reference sequence). The V segment lost 1 base and the J segment 8 bases; nucleotides outside the gene matches: 6. This CDR3 is CATSRGGQGLEKLFF. The CDR3 DNA reads as TGTGCCACCAGCAGAGGAGGACAGGGATTGGAAAAACTGTTTTTT.

Comment on this clone: The sample holds other DNA sequences that translate to the same CDR3. The chain has TRBV4-2 and TRBJ2-7; no definite D call. With 1 base removed from V and 7 bases from J, the gap between germline ends came to 8 bases. Germline-derived CDR1 and CDR2 are LGHNA and YNFKEQ. The length of the CDR3 is 12 residues. The chain's CDR3 is CASSQVTGEQYF. CDR3 sequence (DNA): TGTGCCAGCAGCCAAGTTACGGGTGAGCAGTACTTC.

The chain is built from TRBV7-6 and TRBJ2-5, with 8 positions matching TRBD1. CDR3 size: 16 residues. Germline V gene lookup returns CDR1 SGHVS and CDR2 FNYEAQ. The V and J ends lost 0 bases and 1 base, in that order; junction bases with no gene match: 4. CDR3 region: CASSLAGTGPQETQYF. In DNA, the CDR3 is TGTGCCAGCAGCTTAGCGGGGACAGGACCCCAAGAGACCCAGTACTTC. Using reference TRBV7-6 and TRBJ2-5 for the parts outside the CDR3, the full variable domain is GAGVSQSPRYKVTKRGQDVALRCDPISGHVSLYWYRQALGQGPEFLTYFNYEAQQDKSGLPNDRFSAERPEGSISTLTIQRTEQRDSAMYRCASSLAGTGPQETQYFGPGTRLLVL.

V usage is TRBV19 and J usage is TRBJ2-3, with 7 bases matching TRBD2. Looked up from germline, CDR1 is LNHDA and CDR2 is SQIVND (reference sequence). V shed 7 bases, J shed 10 bases, and the junction held 14 bases outside the gene matches. The CDR3 totals 14 residues. CDR3 coding DNA: TGTGCCAGTACCACCAGTCTAGCGGCCTCCGCGCAGTATTTT. Translated, it gives CASTTSLAASAQYF. Based on the CDR3 plus reference TRBV19 and TRBJ2-3, the full variable domain is DGGITQSPKYLFRKEGQNVTLSCEQNLNHDAMYWYRQDPGQGLRLIYYSQIVNDFQKGDIAEGYSVSREKKESFPLTVTSAQKNPTAFYLCASTTSLAASAQYFGPGTRLTVL.

This CDR3 reads CASSFQPQGAETQYF. Written as DNA, the CDR3 is TGCGCCAGCAGCTTCCAACCACAGGGGGCAGAGACCCAGTACTTC. V is TRBV5-1 and J is TRBJ2-5; TRBD1 matches at 9 bases. V lost 2 bases, J lost 4 bases, and 6 bases stayed unmatched. Germline V CDR1 and CDR2: SGHRS, YFSETQ. This CDR3 spans 15 amino acids.

The sample holds a few counts of this clone. V is TRBV2 and J is TRBJ2-1, with 11 bases aligning to TRBD2. The germline CDR1 and CDR2 sequences are SNHLY and FYNNEI. The V and J ends lost 6 bases and 6 bases, in that order; junction bases with no gene match: 10. This CDR3 spans 16 amino acids. CDR3 sequence (DNA): TGTGCCAGCAGAAAAGAACTAGCGGGGGCCCCCAATGAGCAGTTCTTC. Protein: CASRKELAGAPNEQFF.

V and J are TRBV7-9 and TRBJ1-2, with D perhaps matching TRBD1 (6 bases). The CDR3 length is 14 residues. Germline lookup yields CDR1 SEHNR and CDR2 FQNEAQ (reference sequence). The germline V and J ends were trimmed by 4 bases and 4 bases, with 13 bases remaining between them. In DNA, the CDR3 is TGTGCCAGCAGCTCCAGGGGTTTCGTCTATGGCTACACCTTC. This encodes CASSSRGFVYGYTF.

The J gene is TRBJ2-1, the V gene TRBV5-8, with D tentatively TRBD2 (6 bases). The CDR3 runs to 15 residues. Germline values: CDR1 SGHTS, CDR2 YDEGEE. V shed 4 bases and J shed 5 bases, with 16 bases lying between them. DNA of the CDR3: TGTGCCAGCAGCAAGGAGGGTAGCGGTGACAATGAGCAGTTCTTC. Translating it yields CASSKEGSGDNEQFF.

The chain has TRBV23-1 and TRBJ1-1, with a possible D match to TRBD1 (5 bases). TRBV23-1 is designated an ORF whose function remains uncertain. V was trimmed by 5 bases and J by 4 bases, leaving 14 bases between them. The CDR3 is 14 residues long. The CDR3 reads CASSEQARSTEAFF. In nucleotides, the CDR3 is TGCGCCAGCAGTGAACAGGCGAGGAGCACTGAAGCTTTCTTT.